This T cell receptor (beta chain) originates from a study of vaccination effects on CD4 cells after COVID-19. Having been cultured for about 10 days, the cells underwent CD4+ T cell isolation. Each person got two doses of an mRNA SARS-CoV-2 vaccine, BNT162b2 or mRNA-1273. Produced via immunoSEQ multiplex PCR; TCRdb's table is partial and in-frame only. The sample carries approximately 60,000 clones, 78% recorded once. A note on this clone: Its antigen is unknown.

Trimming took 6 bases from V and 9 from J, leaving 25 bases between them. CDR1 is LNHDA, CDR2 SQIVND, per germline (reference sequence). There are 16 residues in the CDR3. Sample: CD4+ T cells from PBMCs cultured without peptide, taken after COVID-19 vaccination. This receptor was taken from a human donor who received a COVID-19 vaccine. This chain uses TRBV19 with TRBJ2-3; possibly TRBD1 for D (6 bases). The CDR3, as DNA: TGTGCCAGTAGCTCTTCTCCAGGGGTTCCCCGTGGGACGCAGTATTTT. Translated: CASSSSPGVPRGTQYF.